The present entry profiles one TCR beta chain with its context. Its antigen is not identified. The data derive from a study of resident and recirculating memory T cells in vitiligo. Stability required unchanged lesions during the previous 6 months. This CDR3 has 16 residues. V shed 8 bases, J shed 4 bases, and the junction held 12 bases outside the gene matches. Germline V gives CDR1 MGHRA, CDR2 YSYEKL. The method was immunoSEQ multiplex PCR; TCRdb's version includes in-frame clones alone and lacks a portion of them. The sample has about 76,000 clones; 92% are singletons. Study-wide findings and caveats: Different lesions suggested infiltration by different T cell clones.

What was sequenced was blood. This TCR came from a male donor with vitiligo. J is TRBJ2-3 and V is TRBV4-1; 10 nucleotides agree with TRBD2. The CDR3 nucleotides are TGCGCCAGCGGGGAAGGAGCGGGAGGGGGTGCAGATACGCAGTATTTT. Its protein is CASGEGAGGGADTQYF.